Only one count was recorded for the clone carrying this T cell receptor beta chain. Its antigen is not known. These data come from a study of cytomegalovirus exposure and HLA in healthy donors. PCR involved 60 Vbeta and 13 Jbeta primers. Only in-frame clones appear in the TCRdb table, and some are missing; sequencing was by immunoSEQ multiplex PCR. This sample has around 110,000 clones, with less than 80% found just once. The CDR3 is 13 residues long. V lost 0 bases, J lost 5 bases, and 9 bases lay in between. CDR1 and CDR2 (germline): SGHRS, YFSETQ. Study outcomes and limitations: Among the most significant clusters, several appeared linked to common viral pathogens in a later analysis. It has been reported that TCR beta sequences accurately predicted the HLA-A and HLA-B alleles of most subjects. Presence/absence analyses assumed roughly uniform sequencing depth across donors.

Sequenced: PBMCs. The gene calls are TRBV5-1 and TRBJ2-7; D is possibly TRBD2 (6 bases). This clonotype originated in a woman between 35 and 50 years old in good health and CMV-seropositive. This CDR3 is CASSLAGGNEQYF. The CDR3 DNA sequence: TGCGCCAGCAGCTTGGCCGGAGGGAACGAGCAGTACTTC.